This T cell receptor (beta chain) stems from a study of blood T cells in healthy people across ages (dated by TCRdb to between 2014 and 2016). Regarding the complete study: In model experiments, template switching captured roughly one uniquely barcoded TCR beta cDNA molecule for every two T cells. The study measured age-related changes in TCR beta repertoire diversity using deep sequencing normalized with unique cDNA molecular identifiers. The donors were divided into four age groups: young (average around 17 years), middle-aged (about 40), aged (approximately 59) and long-lived (about 80). To avoid experimental bias, donors of different ages were randomly spread across the sequencing lanes. Using the same blood draw, the study looked at two additional independent replicas of 1 million unique cDNA reads for two donors, one aged 18 to 30 and the other aged 80 or older. What the research found in general, with its limitations: Conclusive comparison of naive and antigen-experienced compartments was prevented by the profiling of bulk unsorted PBMCs. There was a strong correlation between observed TCR beta diversity and the percentage of naive T cells measured by flow cytometry. Estimates of total diversity from one million sequenced T cells were regarded as lower bounds and underestimates. As age increased, observed TCR beta diversity per million T cells dropped in a roughly linear way, and a significant reduction was already evident by age 40. Because the CMV infection status of the donors was unknown, age-related changes in expanded clonotypes may potentially have been confounded. Compared with the aged group, the long-lived group had more naive CD4+ T cells, fewer expanded clones and increased TCR diversity, suggesting age selection.

The CDR3 starts with the cysteine, ends with the phenylalanine, and has 15 residues. The read is trimmed to its CDR3 DNA, 45 bases read in frame from base 1. V is pared back by 4 bases and J by 5 bases, with 15 bases lying between the germline termini. Sequences SEHNR (CDR1) and FQNEAQ (CDR2) are obtained from the germline V gene (reference sequence). Donors were a few dozen systemically healthy Caucasian individuals from Russia aged roughly 6 to 95 years. Each donor gave 9.5 to 10 milliliters of peripheral blood, drawn into EDTA-treated Vacutainer tubes. PBMCs were isolated by Ficoll-Paque density-gradient centrifugation, with at least 7 million obtained per sample. Trizol reagent was used to extract total RNA from PBMCs, with at least 5 micrograms per sample. The percentages of naive CD45RAhigh/CD27high T cells were determined by flow cytometry on a PBMC aliquot from every donor. Only a few counts were recorded for this clonotype. Its cognate antigen has yet to be identified. The record has no base qualities; no much larger clone is one base away.

Libraries were prepared through 5' RACE. The reads were generated on an Illumina HiSeq 2500. The second PCR ran for roughly 7 to 11 cycles and used a J-beta primer mix along with a sample-barcoded 5' primer. Each TCR beta cDNA molecule received a unique molecular identifier from a template-switch 5' adaptor carrying 12 random nucleotides. Each sample yielded at least 3 million CDR3-containing paired-end reads. All of the RNA was converted into first-strand cDNA using the Mint cDNA synthesis kit, with a TRBC-specific oligonucleotide serving as the primer. All cDNA was treated with uracil-DNA glycosylase and then went through a first 18-cycle PCR with the universal primers M1SS and BC2_uni_R. On the authors' methods: For normalization, 1 million high-quality reads were randomly selected from each sample, with every read carrying a distinct molecular identifier. Instead of being binned into consensus sequences, reads with shared molecular identifiers were discarded. MiTCR, run with a Q25 quality threshold and the strictest error-elimination algorithm, handled CDR3 identification, clonotype clustering and error correction. A nonparametric unseen species model with Euler transformation was used to estimate lower-bound total TCR beta diversity. The raw public reads went through TCRdb reprocessing: fastp at Q25, MiXCR clone calling, in-frame beta chains kept. Rows merge per CDR3 protein into single entries with the most common DNA and genes. These V and J calls rely on TCRdb rather than the paper's analysis. For this sample the table gives 700,000 to 1,000,000 distinct CDR3 sequences, of which around 42% were detected only once. The leading ten clones occupy roughly 19% of the sample.

The V gene is TRBV7-9 and the J gene is TRBJ2-1, with TRBD2 perhaps the D gene, on 5 matching bases. Sequencing used blood. This clonotype was obtained from a man in his fifties or sixties in good health. CDR3 sequence: CASSSFFSGDNEQFF. The sequence in DNA is TGTGCCAGCAGCTCGTTTTTCTCCGGGGACAATGAGCAGTTCTTC.